Listed here are 10 T cell receptor beta chains from one sample, sequenced in a study of T cells in Graves' hyperthyroidism and ophthalmopathy. The CDR3 regions of TCR beta were amplified from RNA transcripts. HTBI primers were the set used in a first-round RT-PCR of the TCR CDR3. A single record per CDR3 protein comes from TCRdb applying MiXCR to the multiplex PCR reads. The data hold around 250,000 distinct CDR3 sequences, with 16% observed a single time. Sequences were obtained from blood. The receptors stem from a woman younger than 35 with Graves' ophthalmopathy.

The chain carries TRBV14 and TRBJ2-3; D not certain. Germline V gene lookup returns CDR1 SGHDN and CDR2 FVKESK. The CDR3 is 14 amino acids. Trimming left V 1 base short and J 2 bases short, with 7 bases between. This CDR3 is CASSQVRNTDTQYF. The DNA of the CDR3 is TGTGCCAGCAGCCAAGTCCGGAACACAGATACGCAGTATTTT.

This clonotype has a count of ten or more. V is TRBV4-1 and J is TRBJ1-1; tentatively, D is TRBD1 (5 bases). Trimming removed 3 bases from V and 0 bases from J, with 11 bases in between. Germline assignment: CDR1 MGHRA and CDR2 YSYEKL. The CDR3 runs to 15 residues. The CDR3: CASSHWGNVNTEAFF. CDR3 in DNA: TGCGCCAGCAGCCATTGGGGGAACGTGAACACTGAAGCTTTCTTT.

This sequence joins TRBV5-5 and TRBJ2-4, with D possibly matching TRBD2 (5 bases). Per germline, CDR1 SGHKS and CDR2 YYEKEE (reference sequence). Trimming removed 2 bases from V and 1 base from J, with 10 bases in between. The CDR3 is made up of 15 amino acids. Here the CDR3 reads CASSFSRGAKNIQYF. The CDR3 DNA reads as TGTGCCAGCAGCTTTTCTCGGGGTGCCAAAAACATTCAGTACTTC.

A note on this clonotype: A much larger clone differs by one base, so this may be a read error. This chain joins TRBV18 and TRBJ2-1; weak D call: TRBD2 (7 bases). Trimming stripped 8 bases from V and 3 bases from J, with 17 bases between. CDR3 length: 15 amino acids. The germline gives CDR1 KGHSH, CDR2 LQKENI. The CDR3 coding sequence is TGTGCCAGCCCCCTGAGCGGGGACAACTACAATGAGCAGTTCTTC. This sequence encodes CASPLSGDNYNEQFF.

This clonotype was counted between two and nine times. The rearrangement uses TRBV6-1 and TRBJ2-1, with 15 bases identical to TRBD2. The CDR3 sequence is 15 residues long. Looked up from germline, CDR1 is MNHNS and CDR2 is SASEGT. The J segment lost 8 bases and the V segment lost 7 bases, leaving 6 bases of the junction unmatched. In DNA form, the CDR3 reads TGTGCCAGCACCTATGGGACTAGCGGGAGGTATGAGCAGTTCTTC. Its translation is CASTYGTSGRYEQFF.

This clonotype was counted ten times or more. This sequence joins TRBV9 and TRBJ1-1; possible D gene TRBD1, 5 bases. The CDR3 totals 15 residues. Per germline, CDR1 SGDLS and CDR2 YYNGEE. Trimming removed 0 bases from V and 0 bases from J, with 9 bases in between. The CDR3 region has the DNA TGTGCCAGCAGCGTAGGAGGGGCCCTGAACACTGAAGCTTTCTTT. This codes for CASSVGGALNTEAFF.

The V gene is TRBV28, the J gene TRBJ2-5; 10 bases line up with TRBD2. J was trimmed by 5 bases and V by 4 bases; bases with no gene match: 7. Germline-derived CDR1 and CDR2 are MDHEN and SYDVKM. The CDR3 is 15 amino acids. DNA of the CDR3: TGTGCCAGCAGTTCGCCTAGCGGGAGCGAGGAGACCCAGTACTTC. Amino acid sequence: CASSSPSGSEETQYF.

There are many counts of this clonotype. The genes are TRBV7-9 and TRBJ1-4; D is perhaps TRBD1 (5 bases). This CDR3 is built from 14 residues. V lost 0 bases and J lost 8, with 10 bases in between. The V gene's germline CDR1 is SEHNR and CDR2 FQNEAQ (reference sequence). The CDR3 DNA sequence: TGTGCCAGCAGCTTAGCAGGGGATGGGGAAAAACTGTTTTTT. Translating gives CASSLAGDGEKLFF.

This clonotype was observed at least ten times. V gene TRBV6-2 or TRBV6-3 combines with J gene TRBJ2-7, with TRBD2 identical over 7 bases. The V gene end was trimmed by 2 bases and the J gene end by 2 bases; junction bases not matched to a gene: 3. The germline V gene has CDR1 MNHEY and CDR2 SVGEGT. The CDR3 has 14 residues. The CDR3 DNA is TGTGCCAGCAGTTACCAGGCGGGAGCCTACGAGCAGTACTTC. This gives the protein CASSYQAGAYEQYF.

Many counts were recorded for this clonotype. This sequence joins TRBV7-2 and TRBJ1-6; D not resolved. V lost 3 bases and J lost 6, with 9 bases in between. Germline loops: CDR1 SGHTA, CDR2 FQGNSA. This CDR3 contains 14 residues. DNA for the CDR3: TGTGCCAGCAGCTTCCGGGCCACTAATTCACCCCTCCACTTT. It encodes CASSFRATNSPLHF.